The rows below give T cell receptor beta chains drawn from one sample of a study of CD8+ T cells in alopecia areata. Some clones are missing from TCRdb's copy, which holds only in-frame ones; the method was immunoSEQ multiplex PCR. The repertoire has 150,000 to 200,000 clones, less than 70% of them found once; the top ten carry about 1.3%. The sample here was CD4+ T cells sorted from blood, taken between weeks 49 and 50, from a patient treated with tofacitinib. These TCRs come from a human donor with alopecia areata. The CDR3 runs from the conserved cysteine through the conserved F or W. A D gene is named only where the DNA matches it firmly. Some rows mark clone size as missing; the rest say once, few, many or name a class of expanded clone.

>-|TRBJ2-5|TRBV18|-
CASSPTTTGTQYF
TGTGCCAGCTCACCGACGACGACCGGGACCCAGTACTTC
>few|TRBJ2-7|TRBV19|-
CASSAGLRYEQYF
TGTGCCAGCTCCGCCGGTCTCCGATACGAGCAGTACTTC
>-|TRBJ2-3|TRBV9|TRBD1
CASSATGGYADTQYF
TGTGCCAGCAGCGCGACAGGGGGATATGCAGATACGCAGTATTTT
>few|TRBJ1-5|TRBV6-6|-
CASSGQLGNQPQHF
TGTGCCAGCAGTGGACAGCTGGGCAATCAGCCCCAGCATTTT
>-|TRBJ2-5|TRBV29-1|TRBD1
CSAPHRDRAGETQYF
TGCAGCGCACCACACCGGGACAGGGCCGGAGAGACCCAGTACTTC
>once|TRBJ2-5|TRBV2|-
CASRDNQETQYF
TGTGCCAGTCGGGACAACCAAGAGACCCAGTACTTC
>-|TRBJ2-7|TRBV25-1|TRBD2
CASSELSSGGAFEQYF
TGTGCCAGCAGTGAATTGTCTAGCGGGGGGGCTTTCGAGCAGTACTTC
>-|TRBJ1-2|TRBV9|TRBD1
CASSEAPTQGYGYTF
TGTGCCAGCAGCGAGGCCCCCACACAGGGGTATGGCTACACCTTC
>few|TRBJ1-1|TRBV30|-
CAWSVKSQNTEAFF
TGTGCCTGGAGTGTAAAGAGTCAGAACACTGAAGCTTTCTTT
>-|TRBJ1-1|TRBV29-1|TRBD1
CSVAGTGALEAFF
TGCAGCGTTGCAGGGACAGGGGCACTTGAAGCTTTCTTT
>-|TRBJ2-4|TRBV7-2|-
CASSLEDRGSQNIQYF
TGTGCCAGCAGCTTAGAAGATCGGGGTAGTCAAAACATTCAGTACTTC
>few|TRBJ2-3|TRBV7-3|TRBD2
CASSPKRLAGDTDTQYF
TGTGCCAGCAGCCCGAAGCGACTAGCGGGGGACACAGATACGCAGTATTTT
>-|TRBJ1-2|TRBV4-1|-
CASSQAGEAATSYGYTF
TGCGCCAGCAGCCAAGCGGGGGAAGCCGCTACATCCTATGGCTACACCTTC
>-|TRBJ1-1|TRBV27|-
CASSYRPNTEAFF
TGTGCCAGCAGTTACCGACCGAACACTGAAGCTTTCTTT
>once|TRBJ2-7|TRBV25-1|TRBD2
CASSESRLAGIDEQYF
TGTGCCAGCAGTGAATCGCGACTAGCGGGGATCGACGAGCAGTACTTC
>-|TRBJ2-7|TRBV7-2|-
CASSLTVANHNEQYF
TGTGCCAGCAGCTTGACAGTAGCGAATCACAACGAGCAGTACTTC
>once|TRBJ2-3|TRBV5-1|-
CASSLDADTQYF
TGCGCCAGCAGCTTGGACGCAGATACGCAGTATTTT
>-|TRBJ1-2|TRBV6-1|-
CASSSLTLNYGYTF
TGTGCCAGCAGTTCTTTGACACTGAACTATGGCTACACCTTC
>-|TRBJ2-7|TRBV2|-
CASSVWQIEQYF
TGTGCCAGCAGTGTTTGGCAAATCGAGCAGTACTTC
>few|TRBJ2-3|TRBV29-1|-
CSGQDLSDTQYF
TGCAGCGGCCAAGACCTCTCAGATACGCAGTATTTT
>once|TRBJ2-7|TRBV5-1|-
CASRLAKQGGYEQYF
TGCGCCAGCAGACTCGCGAAACAGGGCGGATACGAGCAGTACTTC
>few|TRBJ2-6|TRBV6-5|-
CASSYHLATGANVLTF
TGTGCCAGCAGTTACCACCTAGCGACTGGGGCCAACGTCCTGACTTTC
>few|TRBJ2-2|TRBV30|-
CAWKWGTGELFF
TGTGCCTGGAAGTGGGGAACCGGGGAGCTGTTTTTT
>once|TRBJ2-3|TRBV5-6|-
CASSLASPSADTQYF
TGTGCCAGCAGCTTGGCCTCCCCGAGCGCAGATACGCAGTATTTT
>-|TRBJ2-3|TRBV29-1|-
CSVEKGTDTQYF
TGCAGCGTTGAAAAGGGAACAGATACGCAGTATTTT
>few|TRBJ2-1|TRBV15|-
CATSRDRGLYNEQFF
TGTGCCACCAGCAGAGACAGGGGCCTTTACAATGAGCAGTTCTTC
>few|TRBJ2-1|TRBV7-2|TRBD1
CASSLDLRTGTGEQFF
TGTGCCAGCAGCTTAGATCTTAGGACAGGGACTGGTGAGCAGTTCTTC
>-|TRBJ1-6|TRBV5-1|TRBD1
CASSLARSGTGSSPLHF
TGCGCCAGCAGCTTGGCCCGATCCGGGACAGGGAGTTCACCCCTCCACTTT
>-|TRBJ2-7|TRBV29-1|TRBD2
CSVESGLAGHYEQYF
TGCAGCGTTGAATCGGGTTTAGCGGGGCATTACGAGCAGTACTTC
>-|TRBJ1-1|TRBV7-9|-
CASRSTGTDPARAEAFF
TGTGCCAGCAGATCAACCGGGACCGACCCAGCCCGGGCTGAAGCTTTCTTT
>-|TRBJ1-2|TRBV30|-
CAGVSRKNYGYTF
TGTGCCGGAGTTTCGAGGAAAAACTATGGCTACACCTTC
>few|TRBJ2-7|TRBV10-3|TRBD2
CAISESWGTKAREQYF
TGTGCCATCAGTGAGTCGTGGGGGACTAAGGCTCGGGAGCAGTACTTC
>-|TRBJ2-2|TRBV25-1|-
CASGSLTELFF
TGTGCCAGCGGAAGTCTCACCGAGCTGTTTTTT
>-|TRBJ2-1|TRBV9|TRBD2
CASSVGSGGANEQFF
TGTGCCAGCAGCGTAGGATCCGGGGGGGCCAATGAGCAGTTCTTC
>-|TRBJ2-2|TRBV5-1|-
CASSRGLQGAGELFF
TGCGCCAGCAGCCGGGGTTTACAGGGAGCCGGGGAGCTGTTTTTT
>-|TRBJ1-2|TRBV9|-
CASSVEQGNYGYTF
TGTGCCAGCAGCGTAGAGCAGGGGAACTATGGCTACACCTTC
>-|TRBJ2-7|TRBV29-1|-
CSVAGLRGEQYF
TGCAGCGTTGCTGGCCTGCGGGGCGAGCAGTACTTC
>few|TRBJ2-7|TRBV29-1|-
CSVAGLPTSYEQYF
TGCAGCGTTGCTGGACTACCAACCTCCTACGAGCAGTACTTC
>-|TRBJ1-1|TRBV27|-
CASSLGNRVGNTEAFF
TGTGCCAGCAGTCTGGGTAACAGGGTCGGGAACACTGAAGCTTTCTTT
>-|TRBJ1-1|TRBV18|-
CASSPWRQGDKAFF
TGTGCCAGCTCACCATGGCGTCAGGGTGATAAAGCTTTCTTT
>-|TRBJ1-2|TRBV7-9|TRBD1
CASSLTGQGEYGYTF
TGTGCCAGCAGCTTAACCGGACAGGGAGAATATGGCTACACCTTC
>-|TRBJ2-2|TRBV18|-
CASSPPESDTGELFF
TGTGCCAGCTCACCACCGGAGTCCGACACCGGGGAGCTGTTTTTT
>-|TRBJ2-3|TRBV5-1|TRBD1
CASSLDPGQGRGTDTQYF
TGCGCCAGCAGCTTGGACCCCGGACAGGGTAGGGGCACAGATACGCAGTATTTT
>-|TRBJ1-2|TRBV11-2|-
CASSLAGRSYGYTF
TGTGCCAGCAGCTTAGCTGGAAGGAGCTATGGCTACACCTTC
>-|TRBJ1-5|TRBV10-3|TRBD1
CAARDRNQPQHF
TGTGCCGCTAGGGACAGAAATCAGCCCCAGCATTTT
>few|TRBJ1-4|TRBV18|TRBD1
CASTRGQAEKLFF
TGTGCCAGCACCCGGGGACAGGCTGAAAAACTGTTTTTT
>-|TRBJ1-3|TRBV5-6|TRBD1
CASGDRGNTIYF
TGTGCCAGCGGGGACAGGGGGAACACCATATATTTT